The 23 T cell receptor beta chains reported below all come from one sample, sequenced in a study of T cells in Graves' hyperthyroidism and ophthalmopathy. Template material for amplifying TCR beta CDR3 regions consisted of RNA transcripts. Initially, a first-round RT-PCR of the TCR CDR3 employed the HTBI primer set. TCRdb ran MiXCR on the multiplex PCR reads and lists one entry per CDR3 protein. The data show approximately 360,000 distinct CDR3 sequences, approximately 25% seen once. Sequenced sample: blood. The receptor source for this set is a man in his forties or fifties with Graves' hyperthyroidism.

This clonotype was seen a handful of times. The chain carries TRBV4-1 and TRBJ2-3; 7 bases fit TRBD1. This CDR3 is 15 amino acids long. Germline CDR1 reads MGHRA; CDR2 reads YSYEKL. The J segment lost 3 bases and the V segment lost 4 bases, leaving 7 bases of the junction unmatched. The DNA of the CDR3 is TGCGCCAGCAGCCGTCCGGGACAGCAGACAGATACGCAGTATTTT. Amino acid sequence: CASSRPGQQTDTQYF.

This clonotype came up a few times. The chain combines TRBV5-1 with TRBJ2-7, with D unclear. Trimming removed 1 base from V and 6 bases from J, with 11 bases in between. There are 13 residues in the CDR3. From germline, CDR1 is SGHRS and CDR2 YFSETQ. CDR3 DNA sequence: TGCGCCAGCAGCTTGACCGTTGTTGGCGAGCAGTACTTC. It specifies CASSLTVVGEQYF.

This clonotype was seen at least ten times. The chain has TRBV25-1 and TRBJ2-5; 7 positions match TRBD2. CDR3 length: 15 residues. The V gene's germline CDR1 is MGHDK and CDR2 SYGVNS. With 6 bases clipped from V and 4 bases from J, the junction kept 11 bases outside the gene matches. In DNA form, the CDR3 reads TGTGCCAGCAGAGGGTTGGCGGGAGCGAGAGAGACCCAGTACTTC. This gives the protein CASRGLAGARETQYF.

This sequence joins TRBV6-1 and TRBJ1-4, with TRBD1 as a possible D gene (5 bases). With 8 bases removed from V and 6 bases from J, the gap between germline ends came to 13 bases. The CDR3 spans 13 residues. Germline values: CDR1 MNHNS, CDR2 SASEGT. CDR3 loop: CASDQGRDEKLFF. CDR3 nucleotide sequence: TGTGCCAGCGACCAGGGACGGGATGAAAAACTGTTTTTT.

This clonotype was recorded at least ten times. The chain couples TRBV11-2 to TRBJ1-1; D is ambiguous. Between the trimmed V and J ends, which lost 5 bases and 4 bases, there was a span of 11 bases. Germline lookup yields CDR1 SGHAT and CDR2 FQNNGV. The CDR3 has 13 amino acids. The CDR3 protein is CASSPDPFTEAFF. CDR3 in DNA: TGTGCCAGCAGCCCAGACCCGTTCACTGAAGCTTTCTTT.

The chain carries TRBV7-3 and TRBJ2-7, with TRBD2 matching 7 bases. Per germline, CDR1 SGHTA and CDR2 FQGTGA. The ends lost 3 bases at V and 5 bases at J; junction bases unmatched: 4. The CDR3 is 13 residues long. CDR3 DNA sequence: TGTGCCAGCAGCTTCCGGGGAGGGGACGAGCAGTACTTC. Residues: CASSFRGGDEQYF.

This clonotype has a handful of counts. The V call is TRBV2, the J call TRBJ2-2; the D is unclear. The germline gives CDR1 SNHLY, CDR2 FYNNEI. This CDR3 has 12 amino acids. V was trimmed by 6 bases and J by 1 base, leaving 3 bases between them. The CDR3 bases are TGTGCCAGCAGGGTGAACACCGGGGAGCTGTTTTTT. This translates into CASRVNTGELFF.

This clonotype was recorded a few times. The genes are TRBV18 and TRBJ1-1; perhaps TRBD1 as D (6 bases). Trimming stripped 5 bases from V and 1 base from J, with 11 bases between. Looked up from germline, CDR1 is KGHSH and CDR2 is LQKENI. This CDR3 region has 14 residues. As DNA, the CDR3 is TGTGCCAGCTCAGCCAGAGGGGGGAACACTGAAGCTTTCTTT. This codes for CASSARGGNTEAFF.

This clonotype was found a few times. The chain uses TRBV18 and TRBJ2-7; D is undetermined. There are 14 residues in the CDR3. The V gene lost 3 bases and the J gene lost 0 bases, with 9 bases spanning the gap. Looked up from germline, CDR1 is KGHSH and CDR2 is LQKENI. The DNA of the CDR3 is TGTGCCAGCTCACCGTCAGATAGCTCCTACGAGCAGTACTTC. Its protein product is CASSPSDSSYEQYF.

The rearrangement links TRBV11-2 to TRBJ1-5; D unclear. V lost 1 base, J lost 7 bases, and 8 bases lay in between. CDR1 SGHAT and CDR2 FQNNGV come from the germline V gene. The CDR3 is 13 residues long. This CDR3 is CASSLGPGQPQHF. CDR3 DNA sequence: TGTGCCAGCAGCTTAGGGCCCGGACAGCCCCAGCATTTT.

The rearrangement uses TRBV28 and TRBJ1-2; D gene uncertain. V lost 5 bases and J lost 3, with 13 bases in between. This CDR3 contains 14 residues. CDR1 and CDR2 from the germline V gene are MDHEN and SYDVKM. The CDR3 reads CASSLAGPYYGYTF. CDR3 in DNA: TGTGCCAGCAGTCTAGCCGGACCCTACTATGGCTACACCTTC.

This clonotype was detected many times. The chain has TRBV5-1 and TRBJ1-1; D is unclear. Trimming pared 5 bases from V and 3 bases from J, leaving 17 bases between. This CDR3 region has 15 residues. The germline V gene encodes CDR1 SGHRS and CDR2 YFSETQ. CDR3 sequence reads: CASRLGIARDTEAFF. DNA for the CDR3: TGCGCCAGCAGACTCGGGATAGCTCGGGACACTGAAGCTTTCTTT.

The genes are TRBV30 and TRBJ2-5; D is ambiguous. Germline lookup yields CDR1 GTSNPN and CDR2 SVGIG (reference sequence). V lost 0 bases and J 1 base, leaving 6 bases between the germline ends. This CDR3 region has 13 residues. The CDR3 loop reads CAWSVWSQETQYF. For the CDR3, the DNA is TGTGCCTGGAGTGTGTGGAGCCAAGAGACCCAGTACTTC.

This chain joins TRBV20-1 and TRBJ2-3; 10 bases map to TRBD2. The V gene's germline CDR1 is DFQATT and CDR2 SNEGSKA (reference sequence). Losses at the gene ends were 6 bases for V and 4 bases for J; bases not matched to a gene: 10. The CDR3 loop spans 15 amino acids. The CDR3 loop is CSAWVLAGDADTQYF. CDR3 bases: TGCAGTGCCTGGGTTCTAGCGGGAGATGCAGATACGCAGTATTTT.

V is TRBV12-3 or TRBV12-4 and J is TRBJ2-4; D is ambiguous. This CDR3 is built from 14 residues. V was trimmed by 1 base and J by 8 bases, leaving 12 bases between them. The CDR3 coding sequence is TGTGCCAGCAGTTTAGAGGAGAGGTGGGACATTCAGTACTTC. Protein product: CASSLEERWDIQYF.

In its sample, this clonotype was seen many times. Here the CDR3 DNA reads TGTGCCAGCAGCTTAATTCGCGGGGGTTACAATGAGCAGTTCTTC. It is translated as CASSLIRGGYNEQFF. The chain carries TRBV11-2 and TRBJ2-1, with 7 nucleotides matching TRBD2. CDR1 and CDR2 (germline): SGHAT, FQNNGV. The length of the CDR3 is 15 residues. Germline trimming cut 2 bases from V and 4 bases from J; bases unmatched to any gene: 5.

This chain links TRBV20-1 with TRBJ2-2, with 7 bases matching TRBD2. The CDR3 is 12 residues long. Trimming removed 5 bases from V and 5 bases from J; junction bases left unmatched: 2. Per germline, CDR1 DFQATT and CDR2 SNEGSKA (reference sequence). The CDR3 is CSADGRTGELFF. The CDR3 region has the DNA TGCAGTGCTGACGGGAGGACCGGGGAGCTGTTTTTT.

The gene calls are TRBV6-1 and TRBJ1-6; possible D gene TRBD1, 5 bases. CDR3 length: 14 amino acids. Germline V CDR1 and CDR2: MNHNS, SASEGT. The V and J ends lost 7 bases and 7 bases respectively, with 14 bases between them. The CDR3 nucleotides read TGTGCCAGCAAAAACGGGGCAGAAAATTCACCCCTCCACTTT. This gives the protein CASKNGAENSPLHF.

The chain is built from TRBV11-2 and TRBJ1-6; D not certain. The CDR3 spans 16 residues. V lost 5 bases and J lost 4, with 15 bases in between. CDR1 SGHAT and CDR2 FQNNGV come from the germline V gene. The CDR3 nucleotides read TGTGCCAGCAGCCAAGGGATGGCACTTTATAATTCACCCCTCCACTTT. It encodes CASSQGMALYNSPLHF. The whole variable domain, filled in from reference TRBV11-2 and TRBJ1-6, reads EAGVAQSPRYKIIEKRQSVAFWCNPISGHATLYWYQQILGQGPKLLIQFQNNGVVDDSQLPKDRFSAERLKGVDSTLKIQPAKLEDSAVYLCASSQGMALYNSPLHFGNGTRLTVT.

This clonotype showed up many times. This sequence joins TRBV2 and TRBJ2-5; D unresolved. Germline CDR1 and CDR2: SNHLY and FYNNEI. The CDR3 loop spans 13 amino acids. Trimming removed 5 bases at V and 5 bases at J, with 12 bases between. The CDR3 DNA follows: TGTGCCAGCAGTCCGGGTTACGAGGAGACCCAGTACTTC. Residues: CASSPGYEETQYF.

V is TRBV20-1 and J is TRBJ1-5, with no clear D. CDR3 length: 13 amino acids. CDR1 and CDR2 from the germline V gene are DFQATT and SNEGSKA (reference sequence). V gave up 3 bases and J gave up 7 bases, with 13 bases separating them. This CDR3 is CSARAGEVQPQHF. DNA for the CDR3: TGCAGTGCTAGGGCCGGGGAGGTACAGCCCCAGCATTTT.

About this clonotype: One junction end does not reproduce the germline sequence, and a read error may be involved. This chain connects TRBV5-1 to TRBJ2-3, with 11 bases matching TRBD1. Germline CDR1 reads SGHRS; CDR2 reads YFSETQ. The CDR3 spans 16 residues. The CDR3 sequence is CASSVSGQGALDTQYF. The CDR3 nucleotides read TGTGCCAGCAGCGTATCCGGACAGGGGGCGTTAGATACGCAGTATTTT.

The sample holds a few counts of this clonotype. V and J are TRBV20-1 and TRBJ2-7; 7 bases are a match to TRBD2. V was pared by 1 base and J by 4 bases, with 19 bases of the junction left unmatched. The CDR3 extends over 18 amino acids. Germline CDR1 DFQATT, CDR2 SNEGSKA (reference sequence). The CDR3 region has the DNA TGCAGTGCTAGAGGACGGGACTCACATGGCGGGAGTAGATACGAGCAGTACTTC. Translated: CSARGRDSHGGSRYEQYF.